This T cell receptor beta chain was recorded in a study of shared clonotypes between healthy human individuals. TCRdb's copy holds only in-frame clones and misses some; the assay was immunoSEQ multiplex PCR. The sample holds approximately 1,000,000 clones, around 77% seen once. Worth noting for this clone: Within the sample, other DNA sequences also encode this same CDR3.

This receptor was obtained from a man in his late teens or twenties in good health. Some clones in this sample may be carry-over from other donors' samples. Sequences were obtained from memory CD4+ T cells from PBMCs. Noted subset: CD45RA-negative fraction.

CDR3 sequence reads: CAISESGNSGNTIYF. The CDR3 nucleotides read TGTGCCATCAGTGAGTCAGGCAACTCTGGAAACACCATATATTTT. The V gene is TRBV10-3, the J gene TRBJ1-3; D is undetermined. Between the trimmed V and J ends, which lost 0 bases and 0 bases, there was a span of 6 bases. CDR1 is ENHRY and CDR2 is SYGVKD in the germline V gene. This CDR3 region has 15 residues.